The next 5 T cell receptor beta chains were all read from a single sample in a study of cytomegalovirus exposure and HLA in healthy donors. 60 Vbeta and 13 Jbeta primers were used in PCR. Using immunoSEQ multiplex PCR, the repertoire was profiled, and TCRdb retains in-frame clones only, with some absent. The data show under 200,000 clones, less than 90% seen once. Sequenced input: PBMCs. These receptors were taken from a man younger than 40 in good health and CMV-seronegative.

This clone was seen a handful of times. CDR3 residues: CASSPGTGNEQYF. DNA for the CDR3: TGTGCCAGCTCACCAGGGACAGGGAATGAGCAGTACTTC. The chain joins TRBV18 to TRBJ2-5, with 9 nucleotides matching TRBD1. The germline V gene encodes CDR1 KGHSH and CDR2 LQKENI. This CDR3 contains 13 residues. The ends lost 2 bases at V and 11 bases at J; junction bases unmatched: 6.

The chain couples TRBV7-9 to TRBJ2-7; possible D gene TRBD1, 6 bases. There are 12 residues in the CDR3. Germline loops: CDR1 SEHNR, CDR2 FQNEAQ (reference sequence). Trimming removed 5 bases at V and 3 bases at J, with 8 bases between. CDR3 sequence: CASSKGDYEQYF. CDR3 sequence (DNA): TGTGCCAGCAGCAAGGGGGACTACGAGCAGTACTTC.

The rearrangement links TRBV5-4 to TRBJ2-2; 9 nucleotides agree with TRBD2. V dropped 5 bases and J dropped 5; count of bases not matched to a gene: 7. The CDR3 has 15 residues. Germline lookup yields CDR1 SGHNT and CDR2 YYREEE (reference sequence). The CDR3 sequence: CASSRTGLATGELFF. The CDR3 coding sequence is TGTGCCAGCAGTAGAACGGGACTAGCTACCGGGGAGCTGTTTTTT. Full variable domain (remainder filled in from reference TRBV5-4 and TRBJ2-2): ETGVTQSPTHLIKTRGQQVTLRCSSQSGHNTVSWYQQALGQGPQFIFQYYREEENGRGNFPPRFSGLQFPNYSSELNVNALELDDSALYLCASSRTGLATGELFFGEGSRLTVL.

This clone was observed a single time. The chain combines TRBV28 with TRBJ2-7; 8 bases line up with TRBD1. The CDR3 totals 16 residues. The trim removed 4 bases at V and 2 bases at J, leaving 10 bases unmatched. Germline V lookup: CDR1 MDHEN, CDR2 SYDVKM. CDR3 DNA: TGTGCCAGCAGTTACCCGCAGGGGGCGTTGACCTACGAGCAGTACTTC. Translating it yields CASSYPQGALTYEQYF.

The chain links TRBV30 to TRBJ2-7, with D possibly matching TRBD2 (5 bases). Per germline, CDR1 GTSNPN and CDR2 SVGIG (reference sequence). The CDR3 totals 11 residues. V was shortened by 5 bases and J by 6 bases, with 11 bases between the two germline ends. CDR3 nucleotide sequence: TGTGCCTGGGGTCGGCGGGCCGAGCAGTACTTC. It codes for CAWGRRAEQYF.